This TCR beta chain was identified in a study of cytomegalovirus exposure and HLA in healthy donors. Study information: Earlier work reported around 110 million unique TCR beta sequences from 180 million or so T cells. Study-wide findings and caveats: V- and J-gene trimming of TCR beta was linked (in a later analysis) to a missense DCLRE1C variant.

The PCR was carried out with 60 Vbeta primers and 13 Jbeta primers. The method was immunoSEQ multiplex PCR; TCRdb's version includes in-frame clones alone and lacks a portion of them. The specimen's table records about 140,000 clones. Trimming stripped 6 bases from V and 0 bases from J, with 9 bases between. CDR1 and CDR2 (germline): MNHNS, SASEGT. CDR3 length: 15 amino acids. Concerning this clone itself: The antigen remains undetermined.

The receptor was derived from a woman younger than 30 in good health and CMV-seronegative. This chain uses TRBV6-1 with TRBJ2-6, with D hard to call. The sequenced sample consisted of PBMCs. Written as DNA, the CDR3 is TGTGCCAGCAGCCTTGGAGACTCTGGGGCCAACGTCCTGACTTTC. This sequence encodes CASSLGDSGANVLTF.